This is a list of T cell receptor beta chains from one sample in a study of response to subunit inactivated influenza vaccine. TCRdb reprocessed the RT-PCR reads with MiXCR, giving one entry per CDR3 protein. Of hundreds of thousands of distinct CDR3 sequences listed, approximately 10% are singletons. These data also formed part of another study, on T cells expressing NK-cell markers.

The sequences come from PBMCs from blood, collected on the day of vaccination. Receptors were obtained from a man aged 50-59 years who received an inactivated influenza vaccine. Each CDR3 is given with its conserved first and last residue. The D gene is left open where the match is weak. The size of a clone is reported for some rows only, either as once, few or many, or as a class for expanded clones.

d_call: -; v_call: TRBV5-1; j_call: TRBJ1-4; clone_size: -; cdr3_nt: TGCGCCAGCAGCTTGGCAGGGGCGCGTGGTGAAAAACTGTTTTTT; cdr3_aa: CASSLAGARGEKLFF
d_call: -; v_call: TRBV3-1; j_call: TRBJ1-5; clone_size: many; cdr3_nt: TGTGCCAGCAGCCCCTACGGTCAGCCCCAGCATTTT; cdr3_aa: CASSPYGQPQHF
d_call: -; v_call: TRBV7-2; j_call: TRBJ2-3; clone_size: -; cdr3_nt: TGTGCCAGCAGCTTAGAGAGGGGGGGGAGCACAGATACGCAGTATTTT; cdr3_aa: CASSLERGGSTDTQYF
d_call: -; v_call: TRBV3-1; j_call: TRBJ1-4; clone_size: -; cdr3_nt: TGTGCCAGCAGCCAGGGGGAAGGTGAAAAACTGTTTTTT; cdr3_aa: CASSQGEGEKLFF
d_call: -; v_call: TRBV7-6; j_call: TRBJ2-7; clone_size: -; cdr3_nt: TGTGCCAGCAGCCTCCAACAGGGCACTTTCTACGAGCAGTACTTC; cdr3_aa: CASSLQQGTFYEQYF
d_call: -; v_call: TRBV20-1; j_call: TRBJ2-7; clone_size: few; cdr3_nt: TGCAGTGCTCTGGACTACGAGCAGTACTTC; cdr3_aa: CSALDYEQYF
d_call: -; v_call: TRBV24-1; j_call: TRBJ2-7; clone_size: -; cdr3_nt: TGTGCCAGCAGGACCCCATACGAGCAGTACTTC; cdr3_aa: CASRTPYEQYF
d_call: TRBD2; v_call: TRBV3-1; j_call: TRBJ2-7; clone_size: few; cdr3_nt: TGTGCCAGCAGCCTTGGGACTAACATGGGACGGGAGCAGTACTTC; cdr3_aa: CASSLGTNMGREQYF
d_call: -; v_call: TRBV2; j_call: TRBJ2-7; clone_size: many; cdr3_nt: TGTGCCAGCAGTGAGAGAATACTTTCCTACGAGCAGTACTTC; cdr3_aa: CASSERILSYEQYF
d_call: -; v_call: TRBV7-2; j_call: TRBJ2-1; clone_size: few; cdr3_nt: TGTGCCAGCAGCTTAGTCGAACAGTACAATGAGCAGTTCTTC; cdr3_aa: CASSLVEQYNEQFF
d_call: -; v_call: TRBV29-1; j_call: TRBJ2-3; clone_size: -; cdr3_nt: TGCAGCGTTATTTATGAGACAGTTCCTGATACGCAGTATTTT; cdr3_aa: CSVIYETVPDTQYF
d_call: TRBD1; v_call: TRBV10-3; j_call: TRBJ2-1; clone_size: -; cdr3_nt: TGTGCCATCGTGGACAGGGGAGAGCAGTTCTTC; cdr3_aa: CAIVDRGEQFF
d_call: -; v_call: TRBV9; j_call: TRBJ2-7; clone_size: few; cdr3_nt: TGTGCCAGCAGCGTAAATGCAGACGGGACCTACGAGCAGTACTTC; cdr3_aa: CASSVNADGTYEQYF
d_call: -; v_call: TRBV12-3/TRBV12-4; j_call: TRBJ2-5; clone_size: -; cdr3_nt: TGTGCCAGCAGTTTAAGGGTCCAAGAGACCCAGTACTTC; cdr3_aa: CASSLRVQETQYF
d_call: -; v_call: TRBV5-6; j_call: TRBJ1-1; clone_size: many; cdr3_nt: TGTGCCAGCAGCTTGGCGATTGGAGAAGCTTTCTTT; cdr3_aa: CASSLAIGEAFF
d_call: -; v_call: TRBV27; j_call: TRBJ2-3; clone_size: -; cdr3_nt: TGTGCCAGCAGTTTACAGGACCCGACCGTAGATACGCAGTATTTT; cdr3_aa: CASSLQDPTVDTQYF
d_call: -; v_call: TRBV5-1; j_call: TRBJ2-7; clone_size: few; cdr3_nt: TGCGCCAGCAGCTCCTTTGACAGCTACGAGCAGTACTTC; cdr3_aa: CASSSFDSYEQYF
d_call: TRBD1; v_call: TRBV7-8; j_call: TRBJ2-1; clone_size: -; cdr3_nt: TGTGCCAGCAGCTCAACCGACAGGGGGCGCCTCAACAATGAGCAGTTCTTC; cdr3_aa: CASSSTDRGRLNNEQFF
d_call: TRBD2; v_call: TRBV20-1; j_call: TRBJ2-4; clone_size: -; cdr3_nt: TGCAGTGCTAGTCTACGGAGCGGGGGGGCCGGGGAACAGTACTTC; cdr3_aa: CSASLRSGGAGEQYF
d_call: -; v_call: TRBV20-1; j_call: TRBJ2-1; clone_size: few; cdr3_nt: TGCAGTGCTTCCCGGTGGTCCTACAATGAGCAGTTCTTC; cdr3_aa: CSASRWSYNEQFF
d_call: TRBD2; v_call: TRBV5-1; j_call: TRBJ2-1; clone_size: many; cdr3_nt: TGCGCCAGCAGCTTGGGACAGGTCGGGACTAGCGGGAGATCTCTCAATGAGCAGTTCTTC; cdr3_aa: CASSLGQVGTSGRSLNEQFF
d_call: -; v_call: TRBV29-1; j_call: TRBJ2-1; clone_size: few; cdr3_nt: TGCAGCGTTAAGCATCACAGGGTTAGCTCCTACAATGAGCAGTTCTTC; cdr3_aa: CSVKHHRVSSYNEQFF
d_call: -; v_call: TRBV12-3/TRBV12-4; j_call: TRBJ1-2; clone_size: many; cdr3_nt: TGTGCCAGCAGCCCAACCGCAGGGTTCGGCTACACCTTC; cdr3_aa: CASSPTAGFGYTF
d_call: TRBD2; v_call: TRBV27; j_call: TRBJ2-1; clone_size: -; cdr3_nt: TGTGCCAGCAGTTTAAGCTCGCGGGGGGTCTACAATGAGCAGTTCTTC; cdr3_aa: CASSLSSRGVYNEQFF
d_call: -; v_call: TRBV7-9; j_call: TRBJ2-1; clone_size: -; cdr3_nt: TGTGCCAGCAATCCGACAGTCGATGAGCAGTTCTTC; cdr3_aa: CASNPTVDEQFF
d_call: -; v_call: TRBV7-2; j_call: TRBJ2-2; clone_size: -; cdr3_nt: TGTGCCAGCAGCCGAGGGGGAGCCACCGGGGAGCTGTTTTTT; cdr3_aa: CASSRGGATGELFF
d_call: -; v_call: TRBV28; j_call: TRBJ1-6; clone_size: few; cdr3_nt: TGTGCCAGCTCACGGGCTTCGACAAGACATAATTCACCCCTCCACTTT; cdr3_aa: CASSRASTRHNSPLHF
d_call: TRBD1; v_call: TRBV24-1; j_call: TRBJ2-7; clone_size: -; cdr3_nt: TGTGCCACCAGGGAGAGACAGGGGCAAACCTACGAGCAGTACTTC; cdr3_aa: CATRERQGQTYEQYF
d_call: TRBD1; v_call: TRBV6-1; j_call: TRBJ1-5; clone_size: -; cdr3_nt: TGTGCCAGCAGGGGACAGGGAGGGAGTCAGCCCCAGCATTTT; cdr3_aa: CASRGQGGSQPQHF
d_call: TRBD2; v_call: TRBV20-1; j_call: TRBJ2-7; clone_size: -; cdr3_nt: TGCAGTGCTCCCTCCCCCGGGAGGGCCAGTCGGGAGCAGTACTTC; cdr3_aa: CSAPSPGRASREQYF
d_call: -; v_call: TRBV7-2; j_call: TRBJ2-1; clone_size: -; cdr3_nt: TGTGCCAGCAAGCAGGGTATAGTTGAGCAGTTCTTC; cdr3_aa: CASKQGIVEQFF
d_call: -; v_call: TRBV7-2; j_call: TRBJ2-3; clone_size: few; cdr3_nt: TGTGCCAGCAGCTCCTCGACTTACACAGATACGCAGTATTTT; cdr3_aa: CASSSSTYTDTQYF
d_call: TRBD1; v_call: TRBV11-2; j_call: TRBJ2-1; clone_size: -; cdr3_nt: TGTGCCAGCAGCCTCCGGGACAGGGGGCCCGTTCAGTTCTTC; cdr3_aa: CASSLRDRGPVQFF